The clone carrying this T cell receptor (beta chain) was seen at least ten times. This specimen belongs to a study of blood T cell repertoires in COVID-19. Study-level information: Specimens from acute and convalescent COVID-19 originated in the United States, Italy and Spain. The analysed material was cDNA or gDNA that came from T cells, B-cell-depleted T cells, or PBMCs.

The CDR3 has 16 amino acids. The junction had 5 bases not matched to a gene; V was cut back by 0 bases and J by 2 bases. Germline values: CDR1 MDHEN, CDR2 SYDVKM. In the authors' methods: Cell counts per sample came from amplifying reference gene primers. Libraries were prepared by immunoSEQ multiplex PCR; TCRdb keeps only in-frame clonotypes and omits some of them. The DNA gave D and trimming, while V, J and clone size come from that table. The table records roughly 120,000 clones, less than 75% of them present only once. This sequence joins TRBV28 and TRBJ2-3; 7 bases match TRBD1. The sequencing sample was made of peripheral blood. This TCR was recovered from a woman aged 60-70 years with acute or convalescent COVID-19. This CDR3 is CASSLWQGVSTDTQYF. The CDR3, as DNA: TGTGCCAGCAGTTTATGGCAGGGGGTATCCACAGATACGCAGTATTTT.